These 10 T cell receptor beta chains originate from one sample sequenced in a study of T cell responses to AZD1222 COVID-19 vaccine. Clones were read by immunoSEQ multiplex PCR, and TCRdb kept only the in-frame ones, dropping some. The sample carries roughly 70,000 clones, 86% recorded once. The sample in question was peripheral blood, obtained on day 0 of AZD1222 vaccination. These receptors were obtained from an adult in good health.

The sample holds one count of this clone. The chain uses TRBV4-2 and TRBJ2-1, with 10 bases fitting TRBD2. V lost 3 bases, J lost 9 bases, and 17 bases stayed unmatched. CDR3 length: 18 amino acids. Germline CDR1 and CDR2: LGHNA and YNFKEQ. The DNA of the CDR3 is TGTGCCAGCAGCCAGGGGGGGCCCCTCAGCGGGAGGGCGGGTGAGCAGTTCTTC. It is translated as CASSQGGPLSGRAGEQFF.

The chain combines TRBV7-8 with TRBJ1-1; D is perhaps TRBD1 (5 bases). Looked up from germline, CDR1 is SGHVS and CDR2 is FQNEAQ. The germline V and J ends were trimmed by 1 base and 0 bases, with 9 bases remaining between them. The CDR3 contains 15 residues. The CDR3 is CASSLVQGMNTEAFF. For the CDR3, the DNA is TGTGCCAGCAGCTTAGTTCAGGGTATGAACACTGAAGCTTTCTTT. The complete variable domain, with remaining parts taken from reference TRBV7-8 and TRBJ1-1, reads GAGVSQSPRYKVAKRGQDVALRCDPISGHVSLFWYQQALGQGPEFLTYFQNEAQLDKSGLPSDRFFAERPEGSVSTLKIQRTQQEDSAVYLCASSLVQGMNTEAFFGQGTRLTVV.

The chain joins TRBV7-2 to TRBJ1-2; D unclear. The CDR3 has 11 residues. CDR1 and CDR2 from the germline V gene are SGHTA and FQGNSA. V gave up 2 bases and J gave up 5 bases, with 3 bases separating them. The CDR3 DNA reads TGTGCCAGCAGCTTAAAGTATGGCTACACCTTC. It translates to CASSLKYGYTF. Full variable domain (rest looked up from reference TRBV7-2 and TRBJ1-2): GAGVSQSPSNKVTEKGKDVELRCDPISGHTALYWYRQSLGQGLEFLIYFQGNSAPDKSGLPSDRFSAERTGGSVSTLTIQRTQQEDSAVYLCASSLKYGYTFGSGTRLTVV.

A few counts support this clone. For the CDR3, the DNA is TGTGCCAGCATTTTCTCTCCGGATTCACCCCTCCACTTT. It is translated as CASIFSPDSPLHF. The chain recombines TRBV2 with TRBJ1-6; D unresolved. CDR1 is SNHLY and CDR2 is FYNNEI in the germline V gene. This CDR3 is 13 amino acids long. V dropped 7 bases and J dropped 8 bases, with 12 bases sitting between them.

V and J are TRBV28 and TRBJ2-1, with 12 nucleotides matching TRBD2. The CDR3 loop spans 14 amino acids. In germline, CDR1 is MDHEN, CDR2 SYDVKM. V shed 5 bases and J 8 bases; nucleotides not matched to a gene: 4. CDR3: CASSRLAGDDEQFF. CDR3 DNA: TGTGCCAGCAGTCGACTAGCGGGAGACGATGAGCAGTTCTTC.

This rearrangement joins TRBV29-1 to TRBJ1-1; D gene unclear. This CDR3 has 12 amino acids. Germline loops: CDR1 SQVTM, CDR2 ANQGSEA. Trimming took off 7 bases at V and 5 bases at J, with 14 bases between the two ends. Written as DNA, the CDR3 is TGCAGCGACGGAAGAAGAGGGACTGAAGCTTTCTTT. Protein: CSDGRRGTEAFF.

V and J are TRBV19 and TRBJ1-5; D possibly corresponds to TRBD1 (5 bases). The ends were cut back, 1 base at V and 6 bases at J, with 10 bases in the middle. The CDR3 sequence is 14 residues long. CDR1 and CDR2 (germline): LNHDA, SQIVND (reference sequence). This CDR3 is CASSIGRGTQPQHF. DNA of the CDR3: TGTGCCAGTAGTATAGGGCGGGGCACTCAGCCCCAGCATTTT.

The genes are TRBV19 and TRBJ2-7; TRBD1 matches 7 bases. This CDR3 comprises 14 residues. J was trimmed by 6 bases and V by 1 base; bases with no gene match: 6. Germline values: CDR1 LNHDA, CDR2 SQIVND (reference sequence). The DNA for the CDR3 is TGTGCCAGTAGTATAGGTGAGGGGGCAAGCGAGCAGTACTTC. Its protein is CASSIGEGASEQYF.

This clone was detected only once. V gene TRBV6-2 or TRBV6-3 combines with J gene TRBJ2-5; D remains ambiguous. The CDR3 is 17 amino acids. V lost 2 bases and J lost 0, with 16 bases in between. Per the germline V gene, CDR1 is MNHEY and CDR2 is SVGEGT. The CDR3 here is CASSYPLGRLDQETQYF. Here the CDR3 DNA reads TGTGCCAGCAGTTACCCGCTAGGACGCCTGGACCAAGAGACCCAGTACTTC.

This clone appeared a few times. J is TRBJ2-2 and V is TRBV7-7; 8 nucleotides agree with TRBD1. Trimming at V came to 5 bases and at J to 1 base, leaving 3 bases not matched to a gene. The CDR3 totals 15 residues. Germline V gene data show CDR1 as SSHAT and CDR2 as FNYEAQ (reference sequence). The chain's CDR3 is CASSRTGGNTGELFF. DNA for the CDR3: TGTGCCAGCAGCCGTACAGGGGGGAACACCGGGGAGCTGTTTTTT.